These 2 T cell receptor beta chains were all obtained from the same sample, sequenced in a study of T cells in Graves' hyperthyroidism and ophthalmopathy (dated by TCRdb to about 2019). To prepare the library, multiplex PCR was applied. Sequenced using an Illumina HiSeq 2000. The TCR beta CDR3 regions were amplified from RNA transcripts. A first-round RT-PCR of the TCR CDR3 used the HTBI primer set with the Qiagen OneStep RT-PCR kit. Starting from the raw public reads, TCRdb applied fastp trimming at Q25, assembled clones with MiXCR and retained in-frame beta chains. A single entry per CDR3 protein holds the most common genes and DNA from its merged rows. Present in this sample are approximately 400,000 distinct CDR3 sequences, roughly 15% of which were seen just once. The ten largest clones add up to about 20% of the sample. Sequencing used blood. The receptors originated from a woman under 40 with Graves' ophthalmopathy.

The table lists this clonotype with many counts. The gene calls are TRBV20-1 and TRBJ1-1; D unresolved. Germline V gene data show CDR1 as DFQATT and CDR2 as SNEGSKA (reference sequence). V dropped 0 bases and J dropped 1 base, with 6 bases sitting between them. The CDR3 extends over 13 amino acids. For the CDR3, the DNA is TGCAGTGCTAGAGATGGAGGGAACACTGAAGCTTTCTTT. Protein: CSARDGGNTEAFF.

The sample holds many counts of this clonotype. The chain has TRBV6-5 and TRBJ2-5; 10 nucleotides align to TRBD2. J lost 8 bases, V lost 0 bases, and 9 bases had no gene match. The CDR3 runs to 16 residues. CDR1 and CDR2 (germline): MNHEY, SVGAGI. The chain's CDR3 is CASSYSRSLAGVTQYF. CDR3 nucleotides: TGTGCCAGCAGTTACTCGAGATCTCTAGCGGGGGTCACCCAGTACTTC.